This record looks at one T cell receptor beta chain sequence and its context. The record originates from a study of blood T cell repertoires in COVID-19. The V gene end was trimmed by 10 bases and the J gene end by 4 bases; junction bases not matched to a gene: 12. This CDR3 is built from 14 residues. Germline V lookup: CDR1 SGHTA, CDR2 FQGTGA. The method was immunoSEQ multiplex PCR; TCRdb's version includes in-frame clones alone and lacks a portion of them. The sample lists 300,000 to 400,000 clones, 90% to 95% occurring once. Participant age was about 18 to 100 years, and participants resided in roughly 25 US areas. Participants reported their clinical history, and cohort assignment relied on those reports.

This receptor was taken from a woman aged 25 to 45 who had been exposed to COVID-19. The chain couples TRBV7-3 to TRBJ1-2; 7 nucleotides align to TRBD1. Material for sequencing was PBMCs or T cells enriched from blood (not recorded which). The CDR3 is CATRTGEQGYGYTF. The CDR3 nucleotides are TGTGCCACCAGAACAGGGGAACAGGGCTATGGCTACACCTTC.